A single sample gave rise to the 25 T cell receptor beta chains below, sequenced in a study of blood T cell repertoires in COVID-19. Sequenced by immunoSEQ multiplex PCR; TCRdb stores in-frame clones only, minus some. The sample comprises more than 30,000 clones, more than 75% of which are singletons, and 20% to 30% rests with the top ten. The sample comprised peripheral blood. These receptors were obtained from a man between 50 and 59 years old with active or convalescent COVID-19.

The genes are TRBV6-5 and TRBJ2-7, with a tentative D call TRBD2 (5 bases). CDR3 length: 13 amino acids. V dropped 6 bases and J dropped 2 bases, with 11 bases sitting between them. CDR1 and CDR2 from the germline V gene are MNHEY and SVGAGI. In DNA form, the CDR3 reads TGTGCCAGCAGGCGATCCGGGACCTACGAGCAGTACTTC. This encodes CASRRSGTYEQYF.

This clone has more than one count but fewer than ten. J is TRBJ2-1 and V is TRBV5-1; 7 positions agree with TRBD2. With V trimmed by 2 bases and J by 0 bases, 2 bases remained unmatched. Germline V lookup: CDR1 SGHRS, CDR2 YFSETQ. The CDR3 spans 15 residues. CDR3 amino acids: CASSFGRASYNEQFF. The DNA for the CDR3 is TGCGCCAGCAGCTTTGGGAGGGCCTCCTACAATGAGCAGTTCTTC.

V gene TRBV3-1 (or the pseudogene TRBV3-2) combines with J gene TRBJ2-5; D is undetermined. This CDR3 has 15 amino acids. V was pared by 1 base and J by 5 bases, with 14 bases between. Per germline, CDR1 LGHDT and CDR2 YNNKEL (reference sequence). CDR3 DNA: TGTGCCAGCAGCCAAGTTTCGGCAGGTCGGGAGACCCAGTACTTC. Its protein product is CASSQVSAGRETQYF.

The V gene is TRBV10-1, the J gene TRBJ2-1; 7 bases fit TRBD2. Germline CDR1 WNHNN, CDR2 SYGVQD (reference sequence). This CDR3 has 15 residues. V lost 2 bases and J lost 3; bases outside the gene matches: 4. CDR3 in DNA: TGCGCCAGCAGTGAGGCGGGAGCTAGCTACAATGAGCAGTTCTTC. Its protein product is CASSEAGASYNEQFF.

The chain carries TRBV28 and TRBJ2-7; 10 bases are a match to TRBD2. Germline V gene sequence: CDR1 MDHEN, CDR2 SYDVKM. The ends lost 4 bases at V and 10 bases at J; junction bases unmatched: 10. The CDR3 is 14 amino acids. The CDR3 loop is CASSSPPSGSHQYF. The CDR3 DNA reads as TGTGCCAGCAGTTCCCCTCCTAGCGGGAGTCATCAGTACTTC.

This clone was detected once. The CDR3 DNA reads TGTGCCAGCAGCCCGGGACAGGGCGCTGAAGCTTTCTTT. Translation: CASSPGQGAEAFF. The chain combines TRBV3-1 (or the pseudogene TRBV3-2) with TRBJ1-1; 9 positions match TRBD1. The junction had 3 bases not matched to a gene; V was cut back by 4 bases and J by 6 bases. The CDR3 totals 13 residues. From germline, CDR1 is LGHDT and CDR2 YNNKEL (reference sequence).

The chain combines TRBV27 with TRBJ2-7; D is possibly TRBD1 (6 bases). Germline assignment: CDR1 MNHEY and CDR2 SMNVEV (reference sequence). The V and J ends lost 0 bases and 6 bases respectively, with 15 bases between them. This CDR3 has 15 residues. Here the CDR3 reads CASSLSQGQSCEQYF. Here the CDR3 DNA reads TGTGCCAGCAGTTTATCGCAGGGGCAGTCGTGCGAGCAGTACTTC.

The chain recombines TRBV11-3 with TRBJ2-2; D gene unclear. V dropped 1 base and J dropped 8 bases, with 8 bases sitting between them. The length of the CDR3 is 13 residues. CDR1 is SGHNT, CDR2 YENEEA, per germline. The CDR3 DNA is TGTGCCAGCAGCTTAGGTCCGTTTGGGGAGCTGTTTTTT. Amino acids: CASSLGPFGELFF.

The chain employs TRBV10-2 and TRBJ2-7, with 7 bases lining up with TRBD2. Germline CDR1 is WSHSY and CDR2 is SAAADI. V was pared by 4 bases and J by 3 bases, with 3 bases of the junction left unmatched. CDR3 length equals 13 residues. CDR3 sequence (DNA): TGCGCCAGCAGTGCTAGCGGATACTACGAGCAGTACTTC. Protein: CASSASGYYEQYF.

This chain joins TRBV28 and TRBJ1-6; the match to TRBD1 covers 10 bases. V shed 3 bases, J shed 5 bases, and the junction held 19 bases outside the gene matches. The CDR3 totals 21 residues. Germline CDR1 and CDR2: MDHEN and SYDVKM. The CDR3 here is CASSLLVSGQGRFLNNSPLHF. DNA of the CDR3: TGTGCCAGCAGTTTGCTGGTGTCGGGACAGGGGCGATTCCTTAATAATTCACCCCTCCACTTT.

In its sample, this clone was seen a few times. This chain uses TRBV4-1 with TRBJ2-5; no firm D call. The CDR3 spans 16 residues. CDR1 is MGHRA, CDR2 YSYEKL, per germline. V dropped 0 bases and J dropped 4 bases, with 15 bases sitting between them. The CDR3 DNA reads TGCGCCAGCAGCCAAGAAGGAACAGCCCCCGGAGAGACCCAGTACTTC. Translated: CASSQEGTAPGETQYF.

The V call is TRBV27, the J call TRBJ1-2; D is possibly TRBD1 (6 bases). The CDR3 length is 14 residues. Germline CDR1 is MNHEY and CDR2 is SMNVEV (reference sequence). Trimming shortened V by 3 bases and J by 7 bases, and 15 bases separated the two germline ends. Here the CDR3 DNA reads TGTGCCAGCAGTTTGGGCAGGGGAATGGGTGGCTACACCTTC. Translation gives CASSLGRGMGGYTF.

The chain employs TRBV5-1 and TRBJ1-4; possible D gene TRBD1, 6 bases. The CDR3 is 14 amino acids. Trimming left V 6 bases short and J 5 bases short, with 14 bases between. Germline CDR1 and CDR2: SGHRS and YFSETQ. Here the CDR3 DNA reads TGCGCCAGCAAAGGGGGGGGTCGGAATGAAAAACTGTTTTTT. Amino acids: CASKGGGRNEKLFF.

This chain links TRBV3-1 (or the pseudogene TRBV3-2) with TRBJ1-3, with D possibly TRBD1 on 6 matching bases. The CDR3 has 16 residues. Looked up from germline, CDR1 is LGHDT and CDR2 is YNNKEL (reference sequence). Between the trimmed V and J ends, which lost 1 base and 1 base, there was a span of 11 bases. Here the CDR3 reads CASSQGLQGSGNTIYF. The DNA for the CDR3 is TGTGCCAGCAGCCAAGGTCTCCAGGGGTCTGGAAACACCATATATTTT.

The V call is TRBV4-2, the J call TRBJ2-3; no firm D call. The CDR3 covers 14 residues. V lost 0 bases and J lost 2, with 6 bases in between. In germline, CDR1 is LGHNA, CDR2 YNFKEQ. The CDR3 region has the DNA TGTGCCAGCAGCCAAGAGTCTCTCACAGATACGCAGTATTTT. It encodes CASSQESLTDTQYF.

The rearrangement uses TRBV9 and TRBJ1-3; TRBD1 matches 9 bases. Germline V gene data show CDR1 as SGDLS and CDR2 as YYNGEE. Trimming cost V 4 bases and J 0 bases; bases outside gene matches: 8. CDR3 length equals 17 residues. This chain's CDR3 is CASSSRQGQGSGNTIYF. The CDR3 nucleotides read TGTGCCAGCAGCTCCCGACAGGGACAGGGCTCTGGAAACACCATATATTTT.

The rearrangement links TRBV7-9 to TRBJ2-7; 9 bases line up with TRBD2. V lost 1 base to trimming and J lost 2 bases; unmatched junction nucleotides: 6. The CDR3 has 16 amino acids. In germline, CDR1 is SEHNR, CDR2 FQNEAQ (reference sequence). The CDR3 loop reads CASSLEFSGSPYEQYF. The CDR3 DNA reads TGTGCCAGCAGCTTAGAATTTAGCGGGAGTCCCTACGAGCAGTACTTC.

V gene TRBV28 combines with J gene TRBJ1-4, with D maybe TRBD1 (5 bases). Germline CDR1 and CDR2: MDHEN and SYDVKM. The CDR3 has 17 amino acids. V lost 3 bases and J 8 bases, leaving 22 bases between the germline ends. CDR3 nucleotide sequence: TGTGCCAGCAGTTTTACCCCTCGGTGGGCGGGGGAGGAAAAACTGTTTTTT. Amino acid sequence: CASSFTPRWAGEEKLFF.

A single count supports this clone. This CDR3 reads CAISAEGPNTEAFF. The CDR3 DNA follows: TGTGCCATCAGCGCGGAGGGGCCGAACACTGAAGCTTTCTTT. The J gene is TRBJ1-1, the V gene TRBV10-3, with D tentatively TRBD1 (5 bases). The CDR3 extends over 14 amino acids. Germline values: CDR1 ENHRY, CDR2 SYGVKD. V dropped 6 bases and J dropped 1 base, with 12 bases sitting between them.

CDR3 coding DNA: TGTGCCAGCAGCTTAGGAGATCCAGCTGCGGGAGAGACCCAGTACTTC. Its translation is CASSLGDPAAGETQYF. The chain uses TRBV11-3 and TRBJ2-5; the D gene is possibly TRBD2 (5 bases). This CDR3 region has 16 residues. V was clipped by 1 base and J by 4 bases, with 16 bases between them. CDR1 and CDR2 from the germline V gene are SGHNT and YENEEA.

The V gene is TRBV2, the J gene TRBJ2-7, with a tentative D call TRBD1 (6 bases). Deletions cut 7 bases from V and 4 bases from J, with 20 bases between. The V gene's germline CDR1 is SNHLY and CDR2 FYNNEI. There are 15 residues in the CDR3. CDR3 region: CASTDRGFEGYEQYF. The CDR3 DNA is TGTGCCAGCACCGATAGGGGGTTCGAGGGGTACGAGCAGTACTTC.

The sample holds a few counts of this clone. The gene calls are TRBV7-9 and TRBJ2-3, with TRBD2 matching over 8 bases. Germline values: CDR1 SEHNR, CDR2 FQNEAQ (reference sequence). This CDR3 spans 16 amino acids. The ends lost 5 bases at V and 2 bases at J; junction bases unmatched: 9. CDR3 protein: CASSPRAGAPTDTQYF. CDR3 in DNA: TGTGCCAGCAGCCCCCGAGCGGGGGCGCCCACAGATACGCAGTATTTT.

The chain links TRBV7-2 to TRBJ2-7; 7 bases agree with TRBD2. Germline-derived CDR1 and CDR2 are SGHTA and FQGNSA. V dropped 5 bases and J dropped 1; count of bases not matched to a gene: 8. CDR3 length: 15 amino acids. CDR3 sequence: CASSRGREGSYEQYV. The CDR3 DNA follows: TGTGCCAGCAGCCGGGGCAGGGAGGGATCCTACGAGCAGTACGTC.

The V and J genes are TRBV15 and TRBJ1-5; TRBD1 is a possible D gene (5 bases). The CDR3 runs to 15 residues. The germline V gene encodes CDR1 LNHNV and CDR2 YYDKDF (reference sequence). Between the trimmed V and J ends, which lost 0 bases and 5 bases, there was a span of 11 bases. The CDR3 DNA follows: TGTGCCACCAGCAGAGACCCCCGGGACTATCAGCCCCAGCATTTT. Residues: CATSRDPRDYQPQHF. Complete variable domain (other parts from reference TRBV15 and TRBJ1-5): DAMVIQNPRYQVTQFGKPVTLSCSQTLNHNVMYWYQQKSSQAPKLLFHYYDKDFNNEADTPDNFQSRRPNTSFCFLDIRSPGLGDTAMYLCATSRDPRDYQPQHFGDGTRLSIL.

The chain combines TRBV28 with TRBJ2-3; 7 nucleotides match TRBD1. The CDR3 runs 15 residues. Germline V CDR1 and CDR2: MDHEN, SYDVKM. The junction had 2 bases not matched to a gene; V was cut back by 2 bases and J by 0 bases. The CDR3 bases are TGTGCCAGCAGTTTAAACAGGGGAAGCACAGATACGCAGTATTTT. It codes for CASSLNRGSTDTQYF. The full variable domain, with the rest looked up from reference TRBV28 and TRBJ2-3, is DVKVTQSSRYLVKRTGEKVFLECVQDMDHENMFWYRQDPGLGLRLIYFSYDVKMKEKGDIPEGYSVSREKKERFSLILESASTNQTSMYLCASSLNRGSTDTQYFGPGTRLTVL.